A single sample gave rise to the 7 T cell receptor beta chains below, sequenced in a study of blood T cell repertoires in COVID-19. Clones were read by immunoSEQ multiplex PCR, and TCRdb kept only the in-frame ones, dropping some. The sample carries roughly 92,000 clones, around 87% recorded once. What was sequenced was peripheral blood. These receptors originate from a woman aged 80 or over with acute or convalescent COVID-19.

The CDR3 region has the DNA TGTGCCAGCAGCCAAGGAGGCGAGGTCGCCTATAATTCACCCCTCCACTTT. Encoded protein: CASSQGGEVAYNSPLHF. J is TRBJ1-6 and V is TRBV4-2; D gene ambiguous. Trimming took off 1 base at V and 2 bases at J, with 12 bases between the two ends. Germline V CDR1 and CDR2: LGHNA, YNFKEQ. The CDR3 has 17 residues.

The chain couples TRBV6-5 to TRBJ1-2; 9 bases agree with TRBD1. J lost 5 bases, V lost 6 bases, and 4 bases had no gene match. Germline values: CDR1 MNHEY, CDR2 SVGAGI. This CDR3 is built from 13 residues. The CDR3 nucleotides read TGTGCCAGCAGGATGGGGACAGGGTATGGCTACACCTTC. The encoded protein is CASRMGTGYGYTF.

This chain links TRBV2 with TRBJ2-3; no reliable D call. CDR3 length: 15 residues. Germline loops: CDR1 SNHLY, CDR2 FYNNEI. The ends were cut back, 6 bases at V and 0 bases at J, with 13 bases in the middle. CDR3 sequence: CASRLELVSTDTQYF. DNA of the CDR3: TGTGCCAGCAGGCTTGAGTTAGTTAGCACAGATACGCAGTATTTT.

The gene calls are TRBV10-3 and TRBJ2-1; weak D call: TRBD1 (7 bases). V lost 4 bases, J lost 10 bases, and 14 bases lay in between. CDR3 size: 13 residues. Germline loops: CDR1 ENHRY, CDR2 SYGVKD. The CDR3 reads CAISGDREAEQFF. CDR3 nucleotide sequence: TGTGCCATCAGTGGAGACAGGGAGGCCGAGCAGTTCTTC.

This chain joins TRBV9 and TRBJ2-5, with a tentative D call TRBD2 (5 bases). V shed 3 bases and J shed 3 bases, with 15 bases lying between them. The CDR3 loop spans 15 amino acids. Germline V gene lookup returns CDR1 SGDLS and CDR2 YYNGEE. CDR3 protein: CASSGSPRAEETQYF. The DNA for the CDR3 is TGTGCCAGCAGCGGAAGCCCGAGGGCGGAAGAGACCCAGTACTTC.

The V call is TRBV5-6, the J call TRBJ2-3, with D unclear. The length of the CDR3 is 16 residues. V gave up 2 bases and J gave up 0 bases, with 13 bases separating them. Germline CDR1 and CDR2: SGHDT and YYEEEE. The CDR3 loop is CASSLHWQTSTDTQYF. The CDR3 coding sequence is TGTGCCAGCAGCTTACATTGGCAGACTAGCACAGATACGCAGTATTTT.

The chain employs TRBV18 and TRBJ2-7; 7 positions agree with TRBD1. The CDR3 totals 14 residues. Germline CDR1 KGHSH, CDR2 LQKENI. With 4 bases clipped from V and 0 bases from J, the junction kept 3 bases outside the gene matches. The CDR3 loop reads CASSRGDSSYEQYF. CDR3 bases: TGTGCCAGCTCACGAGGGGACAGCTCCTACGAGCAGTACTTC.